The rows below give T cell receptor beta chains drawn from one sample of a study of regulatory T cells in long-lasting Graves disease. Each CDR3 protein gets one entry after TCRdb re-called the multiplex PCR reads with MiXCR. The table records 440,000 or so distinct CDR3 sequences, approximately 15% of them present only once. The same sample was also used in a study of T cells in Graves' hyperthyroidism and ophthalmopathy.

Specimen: peripheral blood mononuclear cells (PBMCs), collected at new diagnosis, from a patient treated with antithyroid drugs. The origin of the receptors is a woman aged 25 to 39 with Graves disease. Both conserved end residues are part of each CDR3.

TRBV19	TRBJ2-5	CASSRRTELGQETQYF
TRBV6-2/TRBV6-3	TRBJ1-1	CASSELGGEAFF
TRBV5-1	TRBJ2-2	CASSLTGARNTGELFF
TRBV28	TRBJ1-2	CASSFTRTGAGYGYTF
TRBV7-2	TRBJ1-1	CASRSTGRPAEAFF
TRBV3-1	TRBJ2-7	CASSQRAGTGNEQYF
TRBV12-3/TRBV12-4	TRBJ2-5	CASSSPTSGTTKTQYF
TRBV15	TRBJ1-4	CATSGGGTRGLFF
TRBV7-7	TRBJ2-1	CASSLGGGTTASHSYNEQFF
TRBV5-4	TRBJ2-7	CASSLEDRTYEQYF
TRBV4-1	TRBJ2-1	CASSHQQNNEQFF
TRBV28	TRBJ2-1	CASSLNYGNEQFF
TRBV6-2/TRBV6-3	TRBJ1-2	CASSYSKQGSYGYTF
TRBV28	TRBJ1-2	CASSLFRVGTGDGYTF
TRBV2	TRBJ2-7	CASRQGNWASGAHSYEQYF
TRBV28	TRBJ1-1	CASRTEDRENTEAFF
TRBV20-1	TRBJ2-7	CSARGPWTSVEQYF
TRBV5-6	TRBJ1-1	CASSWDRETEAFF
TRBV9	TRBJ1-3	CASSTQPKLSGNTIYF
TRBV10-3	TRBJ2-1	CAIGPTGSFSNEQFF
TRBV18	TRBJ1-5	CASSRDRSEPQHF
TRBV5-1	TRBJ2-1	CASSSGLAGVNEQFF
TRBV20-1	TRBJ2-7	CSARDMAHAYEQYF
TRBV28	TRBJ1-3	CASTGDTFSGNTIYF
TRBV6-2/TRBV6-3	TRBJ2-6	CASRLEPGSGANVLTF
TRBV29-1	TRBJ2-7	CSVRPGLAGSEQYF
TRBV27	TRBJ1-2	CASTPRDRVTYGYTF
TRBV20-1	TRBJ2-3	CSARAPSPDTQYF
TRBV28	TRBJ1-5	CASSLGGGWGNQPQHF
TRBV5-1	TRBJ1-2	CASRTGSYGYTF
TRBV15	TRBJ1-2	CATSRDQGSYGYTF
TRBV2	TRBJ1-5	CASSEGRGLDQPQHF
TRBV7-3	TRBJ2-7	CASSQPGQTYEQYF
TRBV4-1	TRBJ2-5	CASSQELAEQETQYF
TRBV19	TRBJ2-1	CASTTTGYGASYNEQFF
TRBV29-1	TRBJ2-5	CSADRSLGAQYF
TRBV4-1	TRBJ2-5	CASSPDPGPGLTAQYF
TRBV12-5	TRBJ2-1	CASVGEGPNEQFF
TRBV30	TRBJ2-5	CVWSVRETQYF
TRBV6-2/TRBV6-3	TRBJ1-2	CASIRAGAGLYGYTF
TRBV11-2	TRBJ2-7	CASSLVREGSDEQYF
TRBV27	TRBJ2-7	CASSLMANYEQYF
TRBV12-5	TRBJ1-1	CASGLVRGTGSMNTEAFF
TRBV2	TRBJ1-2	CASSVRDYTF
TRBV7-9	TRBJ2-7	CASSPSKKYEQYF
TRBV5-1	TRBJ1-2	CASSLGQGQGLLYGYTF
TRBV5-1	TRBJ2-2	CASSLAGDRRTGELFF
TRBV3-1	TRBJ1-2	CASSQVGGGYGYTF
TRBV12-3/TRBV12-4	TRBJ1-2	CASSLSSGGYTF
TRBV13	TRBJ1-1	CASSRATGKSEAFF